This paragraph reports one T cell receptor beta chain. The record originates from a study of control samples from healthy donors and cancer patients. Clones were read by immunoSEQ multiplex PCR, and TCRdb kept only the in-frame ones, dropping some. The sample shows some 140,000 clones, just under 95% of them seen only once. The CDR3 totals 12 residues. J gave up 7 bases and V 4 bases, and 4 bases lay outside the gene matches. Germline CDR1 and CDR2: SGHRS and YFSETQ. This clonotype originated in a man aged 35 to 55 in good health. The sequencing sample was made of blood. V is TRBV5-1 and J is TRBJ1-2; the match to TRBD1 covers 7 bases. The CDR3 DNA reads TGCGCCAGCAGCGACGACAGGGTTGGCTACACCTTC. Protein sequence: CASSDDRVGYTF. The whole variable domain, filled in from reference TRBV5-1 and TRBJ1-2, reads KAGVTQTPRYLIKTRGQQVTLSCSPISGHRSVSWYQQTPGQGLQFLFEYFSETQRNKGNFPGRFSGRQFSNSRSEMNVSTLELGDSALYLCASSDDRVGYTFGSGTRLTVV.